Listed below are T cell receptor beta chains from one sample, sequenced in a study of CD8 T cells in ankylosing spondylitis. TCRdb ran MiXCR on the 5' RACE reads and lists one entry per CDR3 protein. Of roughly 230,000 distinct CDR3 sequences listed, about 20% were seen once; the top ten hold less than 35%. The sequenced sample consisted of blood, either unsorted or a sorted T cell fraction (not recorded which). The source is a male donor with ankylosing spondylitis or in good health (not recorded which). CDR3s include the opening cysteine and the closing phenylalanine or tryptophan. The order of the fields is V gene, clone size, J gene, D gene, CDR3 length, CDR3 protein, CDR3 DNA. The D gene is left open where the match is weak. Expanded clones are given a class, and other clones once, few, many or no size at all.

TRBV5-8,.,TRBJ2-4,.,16,CASSSGQLVAKNIQYF,TGTGCCAGCAGCTCCGGACAGCTCGTAGCCAAAAACATTCAGTACTTC
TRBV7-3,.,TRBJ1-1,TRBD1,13,CASSVGQGAEAFF,TGTGCCAGCTCTGTAGGACAGGGGGCTGAAGCTTTCTTT
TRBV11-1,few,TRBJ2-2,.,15,CASSLEYLNTGELFF,TGTGCCAGCAGCTTGGAATACCTGAACACCGGGGAGCTGTTTTTT
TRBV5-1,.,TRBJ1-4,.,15,CASSLEGGWREKLFF,TGCGCCAGCAGCTTGGAAGGAGGGTGGCGTGAAAAACTGTTTTTT
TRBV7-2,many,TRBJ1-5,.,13,CASSLGVNQPQHF,TGTGCCAGCAGCTTAGGGGTAAATCAGCCCCAGCATTTT
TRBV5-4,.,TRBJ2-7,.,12,CAIGVGSYEQYF,TGTGCCATCGGGGTGGGGTCCTACGAGCAGTACTTC
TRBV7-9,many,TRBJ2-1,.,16,CASSLPPRNSYNEQFF,TGTGCCAGCAGCTTACCCCCGCGGAACTCCTACAATGAGCAGTTCTTC
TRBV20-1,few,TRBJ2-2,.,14,CSAPSSGDTGELFF,TGCAGTGCTCCGTCGTCGGGGGACACCGGGGAGCTGTTTTTT
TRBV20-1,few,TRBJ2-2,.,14,CSARWTANTGELFF,TGCAGTGCTAGATGGACGGCGAACACCGGGGAGCTGTTTTTT
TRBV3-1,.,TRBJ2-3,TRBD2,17,CASSQDRSRLAGDTQYF,TGTGCCAGCAGCCAAGATCGATCCCGGCTAGCGGGAGATACGCAGTATTTT
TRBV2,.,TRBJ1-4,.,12,CASSEGGEKLFF,TGTGCCAGCAGTGAGGGCGGGGAAAAACTGTTTTTT
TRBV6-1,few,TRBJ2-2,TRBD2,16,CASSEWAGAYTGELFF,TGTGCCAGCAGCGAGTGGGCGGGAGCATACACCGGGGAGCTGTTTTTT
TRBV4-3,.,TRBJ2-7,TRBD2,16,CASSQDWASGSYEQYF,TGCGCCAGCAGCCAAGATTGGGCTAGCGGGAGTTACGAGCAGTACTTC
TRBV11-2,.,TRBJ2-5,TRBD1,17,CASSSGRGQISQETQYF,TGTGCCAGCAGCTCCGGTAGGGGACAGATCTCTCAAGAGACCCAGTACTTC
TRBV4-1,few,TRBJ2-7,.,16,CASSQEVGRISGEQYF,TGCGCCAGCAGCCAAGAAGTAGGCAGAATCTCGGGTGAGCAGTACTTC
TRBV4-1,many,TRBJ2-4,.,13,CASSQEILDIQYF,TGCGCCAGCAGCCAAGAGATACTGGACATTCAGTACTTC
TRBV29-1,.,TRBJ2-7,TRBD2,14,CSVESSLAEREQYF,TGCAGCGTTGAGTCTTCACTAGCGGAACGCGAGCAGTACTTC
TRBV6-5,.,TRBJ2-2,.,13,CASSYGFTGELFF,TGTGCCAGCAGTTATGGTTTCACCGGGGAGCTGTTTTTT
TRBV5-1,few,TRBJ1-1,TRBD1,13,CASSWDRGTEAFF,TGCGCCAGCAGCTGGGACAGGGGCACTGAAGCTTTCTTT
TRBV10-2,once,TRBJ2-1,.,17,CASSELRDIWRHNEQFF,TGCGCCAGCAGTGAGTTAAGGGACATCTGGCGTCACAATGAGCAGTTCTTC
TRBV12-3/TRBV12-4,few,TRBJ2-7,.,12,CASSGETYEQYF,TGTGCCAGCTCTGGGGAAACCTACGAGCAGTACTTC
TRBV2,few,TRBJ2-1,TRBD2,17,CASSRDKRLAGYNEQFF,TGTGCCAGCAGTCGGGATAAAAGACTAGCGGGGTACAATGAGCAGTTCTTC
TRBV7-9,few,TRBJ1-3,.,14,CASSQQGTGNTIYF,TGTGCCAGCAGCCAGCAGGGAACAGGAAACACCATATATTTT
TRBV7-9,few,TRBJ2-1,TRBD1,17,CASSARTGGSTYNEQFF,TGTGCCAGCAGCGCGAGGACAGGGGGCTCCACCTACAATGAGCAGTTCTTC
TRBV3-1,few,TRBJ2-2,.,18,CASSQISGVVQDTGELFF,TGTGCCAGCAGCCAAATATCAGGGGTGGTGCAAGACACCGGGGAGCTGTTTTTT
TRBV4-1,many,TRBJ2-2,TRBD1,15,CASSLRQGLAGELFF,TGCGCCAGCAGCCTTCGACAGGGGTTGGCCGGGGAGCTGTTTTTT
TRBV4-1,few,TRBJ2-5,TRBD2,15,CASSHPSGGEETQYF,TGCGCCAGCAGCCACCCTAGCGGGGGCGAAGAGACCCAGTACTTC
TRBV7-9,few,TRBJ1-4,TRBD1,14,CASSIQGGIEKLFF,TGTGCCAGCAGCATCCAGGGGGGCATAGAAAAACTGTTTTTT
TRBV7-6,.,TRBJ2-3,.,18,CASSLDGAGVISTDTQYF,TGTGCCAGCAGCTTAGATGGCGCAGGAGTTATCAGCACAGATACGCAGTATTTT
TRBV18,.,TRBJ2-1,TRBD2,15,CASSPPLAPGYEQFF,TGTGCCAGCTCACCACCACTAGCGCCAGGGTATGAGCAGTTCTTC
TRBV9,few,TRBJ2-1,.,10,CASGPDEQFF,TGTGCCAGCGGTCCGGATGAGCAGTTCTTC
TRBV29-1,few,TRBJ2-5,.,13,CSVQQGRVETQYF,TGCAGCGTCCAACAGGGTAGGGTTGAGACCCAGTACTTC
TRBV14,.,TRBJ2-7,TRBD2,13,CASSQGGRAEQYF,TGTGCCAGCAGCCAAGGCGGGAGAGCCGAGCAGTACTTC
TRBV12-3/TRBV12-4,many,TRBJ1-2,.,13,CATEETDNYGYTF,TGTGCCACGGAGGAAACAGATAACTATGGCTACACCTTC
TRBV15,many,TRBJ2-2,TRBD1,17,CATNKARGQGGAGELFF,TGTGCCACCAACAAAGCGAGAGGACAGGGCGGTGCCGGGGAGCTGTTTTTT
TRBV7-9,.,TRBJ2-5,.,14,CASSSRRRQETQYF,TGTGCCAGCAGCTCCCGGAGGAGACAAGAGACCCAGTACTTC
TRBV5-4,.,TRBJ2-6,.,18,CASRGGWTGAEGANVLTF,TGTGCCAGCAGGGGGGGTTGGACGGGAGCTGAGGGGGCCAACGTCCTGACTTTC
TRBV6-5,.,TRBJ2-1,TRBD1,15,CASSYLGGEVGEQFF,TGTGCCAGCAGTTACTTAGGGGGCGAGGTTGGTGAGCAGTTCTTC
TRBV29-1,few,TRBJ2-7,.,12,CSVGPGEDEQYF,TGCAGCGTCGGGCCCGGTGAGGACGAGCAGTACTTC
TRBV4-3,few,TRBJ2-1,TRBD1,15,CASSQGTGGGNEQFF,TGCGCCAGCAGCCAGGGGACAGGGGGCGGCAATGAGCAGTTCTTC
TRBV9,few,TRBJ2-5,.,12,CASSVGEETQYF,TGTGCCAGCAGCGTAGGGGAAGAGACCCAGTACTTC
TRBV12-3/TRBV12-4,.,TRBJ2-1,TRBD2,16,CASRSGGRALYNEQFF,TGTGCCAGCAGGAGCGGCGGGAGGGCCCTGTACAATGAGCAGTTCTTC
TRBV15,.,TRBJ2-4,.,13,CATSTEAKNIQYF,TGTGCCACCAGTACGGAAGCCAAAAACATTCAGTACTTC
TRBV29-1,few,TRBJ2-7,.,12,CSVEDSTYEQYF,TGCAGCGTTGAGGACAGTACCTACGAGCAGTACTTC
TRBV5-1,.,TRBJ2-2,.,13,CASSFEGTGELFF,TGCGCCAGCAGCTTTGAGGGCACCGGGGAGCTGTTTTTT
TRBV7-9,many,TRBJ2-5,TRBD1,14,CASSHRDREETQYF,TGTGCCAGCAGCCACCGGGACAGGGAGGAGACCCAGTACTTC
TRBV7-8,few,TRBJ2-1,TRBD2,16,CASSLIAGASYNEQFF,TGTGCCAGCAGCTTAATAGCGGGAGCGTCCTACAATGAGCAGTTCTTC
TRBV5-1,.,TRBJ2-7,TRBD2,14,CASSGLAGEDEQYF,TGCGCCAGCAGCGGTTTAGCGGGAGAGGATGAGCAGTACTTC